The present T cell receptor (beta chain) was sequenced within a study of T cell repertoires in ileal Crohn's disease. Produced via immunoSEQ multiplex PCR; TCRdb's table is partial and in-frame only. The sample includes 16,000 or so clones, 85% to 90% of them seen just once. The germline V gene encodes CDR1 MNHNS and CDR2 SASEGT. This CDR3 spans 15 amino acids. V was clipped by 6 bases and J by 0 bases, with 9 bases between them. The receptor was isolated from an adult with Crohn's disease. Sequenced input: ileal tissue. This rearrangement joins TRBV6-1 to TRBJ2-6; D might be TRBD1 (6 bases). The CDR3 loop reads CASRGQSSGANVLTF. The CDR3 bases are TGTGCCAGCAGAGGACAGAGCTCTGGGGCCAACGTCCTGACTTTC.